The entry that follows covers one T cell receptor (beta chain) sequence. Its target is unknown. These data originate in a study of T-cell memory formation after mild COVID-19. For the study at large: Across donors, TCR clusters were largely donor specific.

Findings and caveats of the study: Clones that shrank (day 15 to 85) were balanced CD4/CD8, whereas later expanders leaned CD4+.

From 5'RACE with constant-segment primers came TCR alpha and TCR beta cDNA libraries that carried sample barcodes and UMIs. MiXCR, applied by TCRdb to the 5' RACE reads, yields one record per CDR3 protein. The sample holds some 270,000 distinct CDR3 sequences, 15% seen once. The sequencing input was PBMCs or a T cell subset sorted from them (not recorded which). The receptor was isolated from an adult woman who had mild COVID-19 (a few samples of this study predate the infection). Cell type and time point are not known.

CDR3 DNA sequence: TGTGCCAGCAGCTTAGACGGGATTCGGACTGAAGCTTTCTTT. Translating gives CASSLDGIRTEAFF. This chain uses TRBV11-2 with TRBJ1-1; the D is unclear. The length of the CDR3 is 14 residues. Per germline, CDR1 SGHAT and CDR2 FQNNGV. V lost 0 bases, J lost 5 bases, and 10 bases lay in between. The full variable domain, its missing parts supplied by reference TRBV11-2 and TRBJ1-1, is EAGVAQSPRYKIIEKRQSVAFWCNPISGHATLYWYQQILGQGPKLLIQFQNNGVVDDSQLPKDRFSAERLKGVDSTLKIQPAKLEDSAVYLCASSLDGIRTEAFFGQGTRLTVV.